A selection of T cell receptor beta chains follows, all from one sample in a study of blood T cell repertoires in COVID-19. Sequencing was performed with immunoSEQ multiplex PCR; in TCRdb, only in-frame clones are kept and a portion is missing. This sample has roughly 75,000 clones, with more than 65% found just once. Source material: peripheral blood. The receptor set was obtained from a man in his forties or fifties with acute or convalescent COVID-19. Each CDR3 is given with its conserved first and last residue. The D gene is left open where the match is weak. Where a row states a size, it is once, few, many or the class of an expanded clone; other rows omit it.

V	D	size	J	CDR3	DNA
TRBV6-4	NA	NA	TRBJ2-2	CASSDFYEAGELFF	TGTGCCAGCAGTGATTTTTATGAGGCCGGGGAGCTGTTTTTT
TRBV11-2	NA	NA	TRBJ1-2	CASSPKMHPLGYGYTF	TGTGCCAGCAGCCCTAAGATGCATCCCCTCGGCTATGGCTACACCTTC
TRBV5-1	NA	few	TRBJ1-1	CASSLGRQNTEAFF	TGCGCCAGCAGCTTAGGCAGGCAGAACACTGAAGCTTTCTTT
TRBV5-1	NA	NA	TRBJ1-3	CASSLVGGSGNTIYF	TGCGCCAGCAGCTTGGTCGGGGGGTCCGGAAACACCATATATTTT
TRBV3-1/TRBV3-2	NA	NA	TRBJ2-5	CASSTQSNQETQYF	TGTGCCAGCAGCACACAGTCGAACCAAGAGACCCAGTACTTC
TRBV6-5	NA	NA	TRBJ2-7	CASSYAGAYEQYF	TGTGCCAGCAGTTACGCAGGGGCATACGAGCAGTACTTC
TRBV11-2	NA	NA	TRBJ1-5	CASSPGVQTYSNQPQHF	TGTGCCAGCAGTCCGGGGGTGCAGACGTATAGCAATCAGCCCCAGCATTTT
TRBV27	TRBD1	NA	TRBJ1-2	CASRSGTGGSNYGYTF	TGTGCCAGCAGGTCCGGGACAGGGGGCTCAAACTATGGCTACACCTTC
TRBV4-3	NA	NA	TRBJ2-7	CASSQDLGGQGNYEQYF	TGCGCCAGCAGCCAAGATCTGGGTGGGCAGGGTAACTACGAGCAGTACTTC
TRBV6-5	NA	NA	TRBJ1-3	CASLAGRTPNTIYF	TGTGCCAGCTTGGCGGGGAGGACCCCAAACACCATATATTTT
TRBV10-3	NA	NA	TRBJ1-5	CAISETGISNQPQHF	TGTGCCATCAGTGAGACAGGGATTAGCAATCAGCCCCAGCATTTT
TRBV11-2	NA	NA	TRBJ1-4	CASSLPGVEKLFF	TGTGCCAGCAGCTTGCCAGGGGTTGAAAAACTGTTTTTT
TRBV2	NA	NA	TRBJ2-3	CASSSTPDTQYF	TGTGCCAGCAGTTCTACCCCTGATACGCAGTATTTT
TRBV3-1/TRBV3-2	NA	NA	TRBJ2-3	CASSPKASTDTQYF	TGTGCCAGCAGCCCCAAAGCAAGCACAGATACGCAGTATTTT
TRBV10-3	TRBD1	NA	TRBJ2-7	CAINPGTASYEQYF	TGTGCCATCAATCCCGGGACAGCGTCCTACGAGCAGTACTTC
TRBV11-2	NA	NA	TRBJ2-2	CASSLEEGVRTGELFF	TGTGCCAGCAGCTTAGAGGAGGGAGTTCGGACCGGGGAGCTGTTTTTT
TRBV6-5	NA	NA	TRBJ2-5	CASSYNSYTETQYF	TGTGCCAGCAGTTATAACAGCTATACAGAGACCCAGTACTTC
TRBV7-3	NA	NA	TRBJ2-1	CASSLSRGNEQFF	TGTGCCAGCAGCTTATCCAGGGGCAATGAGCAGTTCTTC
TRBV5-1	NA	NA	TRBJ1-1	CASSTNTEAFF	TGCGCCAGCAGTACAAACACTGAAGCTTTCTTT
TRBV18	NA	NA	TRBJ2-5	CASSVAAPGETQYF	TGTGCCAGCTCAGTGGCGGCCCCCGGGGAGACCCAGTACTTC
TRBV30	TRBD1	NA	TRBJ1-5	CAWSAGTGGSLNQPQHF	TGTGCCTGGAGTGCCGGGACAGGGGGGAGCCTCAATCAGCCCCAGCATTTT
TRBV5-6	TRBD2	once	TRBJ2-7	CASSTSTSGGAGYEQYF	TGTGCCAGCAGCACCTCGACTAGCGGGGGGGCCGGGTACGAGCAGTACTTC
TRBV5-6	NA	few	TRBJ1-6	CASSPGGFSYNSPLHF	TGTGCCAGCAGCCCTGGCGGGTTCTCCTATAATTCACCCCTCCACTTT
TRBV30	NA	NA	TRBJ2-5	CAWSVLQETQYF	TGTGCCTGGAGTGTACTCCAAGAGACCCAGTACTTC
TRBV9	NA	NA	TRBJ2-5	CASSVGGGAPSATQYF	TGTGCCAGCAGCGTAGGAGGCGGGGCCCCCAGTGCGACCCAGTACTTC
TRBV10-3	NA	few	TRBJ1-3	CAISDSYSGNTIYF	TGTGCCATCAGCGACAGTTACTCTGGAAACACCATATATTTT
TRBV9	TRBD1	NA	TRBJ2-7	CASSKISGQGMPYEQYF	TGTGCCAGCAGCAAAATTTCCGGACAGGGTATGCCCTACGAGCAGTACTTC
TRBV6-5	NA	NA	TRBJ1-5	CASSYFPSEPQHF	TGTGCCAGCAGTTACTTCCCCTCGGAGCCCCAGCATTTT
TRBV5-8	TRBD1	NA	TRBJ1-6	CASSLGQGNSPLHF	TGTGCCAGCAGCCTGGGACAGGGGAATTCACCCCTCCACTTT
TRBV7-9	TRBD2	NA	TRBJ2-5	CASSKNSGGTQETQYF	TGTGCCAGCAGCAAAAATAGCGGGGGGACCCAAGAGACCCAGTACTTC
TRBV7-2	NA	NA	TRBJ1-3	CASSLVLGSGNTIYF	TGTGCCAGCAGCTTAGTACTTGGTTCTGGAAACACCATATATTTT
TRBV5-4	NA	NA	TRBJ2-7	CASSSEDARYEQYF	TGTGCCAGCAGCTCCGAGGATGCCCGCTACGAGCAGTACTTC
TRBV6-5	TRBD1	NA	TRBJ1-5	CASRIRQGEAQPQHF	TGTGCCAGCAGAATAAGACAGGGTGAAGCTCAGCCCCAGCATTTT
TRBV10-1	TRBD1	NA	TRBJ1-5	CASRGTGNSNQPQHF	TGCGCCAGCAGGGGGACAGGGAATAGCAATCAGCCCCAGCATTTT
TRBV9	TRBD1	NA	TRBJ1-2	CASSERSWTGTNGYTF	TGTGCCAGCAGCGAGCGATCCTGGACAGGGACTAATGGCTACACCTTC
TRBV24-1	NA	NA	TRBJ1-4	CATQSRDKEKLFF	TGTGCCACCCAATCCCGGGACAAAGAAAAACTGTTTTTT
TRBV29-1	NA	NA	TRBJ1-1	CSVEDQGPNTEAFF	TGCAGCGTTGAAGATCAGGGGCCGAACACTGAAGCTTTCTTT
TRBV28	TRBD1	NA	TRBJ2-7	CASSSGTGSYEQYF	TGTGCCAGCAGCTCCGGGACAGGCTCCTACGAGCAGTACTTC